The following is a T cell receptor beta chain sequence with its context. The antigen it binds to is not known. Base qualities are not at hand, and no much larger clone is one base apart. Participants were included only if at least one PBMC sample before ART initiation and at least two post-ART samples were available. Every participant with HIV received treatment in the United States of America. Before DNA extraction, cryopreserved samples of roughly 0.9-11 million PBMC were thawed and washed. At the time of the earliest PBMC sample, participants with HIV were aged between roughly 23 and 60 years. PBMC samples from each participant spanned 1-4 timepoints before ART initiation and 2-8 timepoints after ART initiation, with a median of 7 samples. Serial HIV viral load, CD4+ T-cell count, ART history and demographic data were obtained for every participant. Using a Qiagen kit on a QIAcube, genomic DNA was extracted from unsorted PBMC, with samples processed in batches of 12.

The immunoSEQ hsTCRB v3.0 assay was used at survey level resolution for TRB variable region sequencing. The target sequencing depth for TRB was roughly 40,000-55,000 T-cell genomes per sample. An Illumina MiSeq with a v3 150-cycle kit was used to sequence the pooled TRB libraries. Processing in the source paper ran as follows. Repertoire analysis was run in R within a reproducible Nextflow workflow that covered QC, data transformation and analysis. Custom analyses were implemented in LymphoSeq2, an R package for AIRR-Seq data exploration. After excluding a few samples that yielded fewer than 5000 total TRB sequences, 190 or so HIV repertoires remained for analysis. Of the 188 retained HIV repertoires, 55 to 60 were collected before and under 150 after ART initiation. Each repertoire was downsampled to 5000 TRB nucleotide sequences, and summary statistics were averaged across 100 downsampling iterations. Only TRB sequences with CDR3 regions of at least seven amino acids were retained for analysis. A Shannon entropy-derived clonality score and the Gini coefficient were used to measure diversity. In repertoire networks, the top 5000 CDR3 amino acid sequences were linked whenever an edit distance of one separated two sequences. GLIPH2 predicted antigen specificity groups and MHC restriction for TRB CDR3 amino acid sequences. CDR3 amino acid sequences were matched against VDJdb and McPAS-TCR to flag known CMV, EBV, HIV or tissue antigen associations. Pre-ART, post-ART and control groups were compared with Wilcoxon signed-rank tests and Holm-Bonferroni correction. TCRdb provides this immuneACCESS table in a form limited to in-frame rearrangements. Some clones are lacking; in checked studies, under half of them reflect an unresolved V gene, and why the rest are absent is not known. V and J calls and clone size are as listed in that table; D and trimming were resolved from the DNA. For this sample the table gives fewer than 30,000 clones, of which more than 70% were detected only once. Around 4.7% of the sample belongs to the ten largest clones.

The data belong to a study of long-term antiretroviral therapy in people with HIV (dated by TCRdb to 2022 to 2024). For context, the study as a whole: Collection of the earliest samples took place about a decade ahead of the 2015 WHO recommendation for immediate ART, at a time when ART was typically delayed until CD4 counts fell. Test extractions of a monoclonal T-cell line alongside about 35 polyclonal samples showed no cross-contamination during QIAcube processing. The cohort contributed about 200 cryopreserved PBMC samples from about 29 adults with confirmed HIV infection, collected serially over a mean of about 6 years (range 1-12). Eleven of the 30 participants with HIV were female. A retrospective serial study tested whether ART initiation and durable HIV suppression were associated with changes in peripheral blood TRB repertoire composition and diversity. The study at large found these results: Owing to limited PBMC availability, only the TCR beta chain was sequenced, without alpha chain pairing. Unsorted PBMC were profiled instead of sorted CD4+ and CD8+ T cells because pre-ART samples had limited cell numbers. The samples span the years 2004 to 2017, and the ART regimens used at that time may not be as effective as current regimens. No data were available on ART adherence, viral resistance or therapy changes, limiting inferences about post-ART repertoire changes. Compared with controls, HIV repertoires had narrower CDR3 length ranges, and the network structure pointed to an antigen-experienced repertoire that shifted only slightly toward naive after ART. A significant increase in TRB diversity was found to be associated with ART initiation, although TRB diversity was observed to remain significantly below that of transplant donor controls even after long-term ART. At every time point, the repertoire was dominated by expanded TRB clones first identified before ART initiation, although this dominance fluctuated and, in many PLHIV, declined after ART.

Sequences MNHNS (CDR1) and SASEGT (CDR2) are obtained from the germline V gene. Taken from cysteine to phenylalanine, the CDR3 has 19 residues. Only the CDR3 DNA is retained, 57 bases long and in frame from the first base. V has 6 bases trimmed and J has 0 bases trimmed; junction bases matching no gene number 18. Specimen: unsorted PBMCs, collected 0.8 years after starting antiretroviral therapy. The receptor chain draws on TRBV6-1 and TRBJ1-1; TRBD1 fits 8 bases in the junction. The receptor's source is a woman under 40 with HIV. Here is the DNA: TGTGCCAGCAGCGAAAAAGGACAGGGCTGGGCTACTATGAACACTGAAGCTTTCTTT. The resulting protein is CASSEKGQGWATMNTEAFF.